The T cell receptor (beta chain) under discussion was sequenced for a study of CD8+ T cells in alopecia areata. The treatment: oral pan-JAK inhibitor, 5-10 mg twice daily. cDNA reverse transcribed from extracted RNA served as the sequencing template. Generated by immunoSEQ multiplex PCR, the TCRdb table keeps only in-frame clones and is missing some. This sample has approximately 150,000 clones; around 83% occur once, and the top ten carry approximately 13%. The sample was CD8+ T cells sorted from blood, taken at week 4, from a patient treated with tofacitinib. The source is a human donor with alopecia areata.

The CDR3 DNA reads as TGTGCCAGCAGCTTAGGGGTAGGGGCTGGGGCCAACGTCCTGACTTTC. The encoded protein is CASSLGVGAGANVLTF. This rearrangement joins TRBV7-3 to TRBJ2-6, with D possibly matching TRBD1 (5 bases). The CDR3 runs to 16 residues. V lost 2 bases and J lost 2, with 10 bases in between. Germline CDR1 reads SGHTA; CDR2 reads FQGTGA.